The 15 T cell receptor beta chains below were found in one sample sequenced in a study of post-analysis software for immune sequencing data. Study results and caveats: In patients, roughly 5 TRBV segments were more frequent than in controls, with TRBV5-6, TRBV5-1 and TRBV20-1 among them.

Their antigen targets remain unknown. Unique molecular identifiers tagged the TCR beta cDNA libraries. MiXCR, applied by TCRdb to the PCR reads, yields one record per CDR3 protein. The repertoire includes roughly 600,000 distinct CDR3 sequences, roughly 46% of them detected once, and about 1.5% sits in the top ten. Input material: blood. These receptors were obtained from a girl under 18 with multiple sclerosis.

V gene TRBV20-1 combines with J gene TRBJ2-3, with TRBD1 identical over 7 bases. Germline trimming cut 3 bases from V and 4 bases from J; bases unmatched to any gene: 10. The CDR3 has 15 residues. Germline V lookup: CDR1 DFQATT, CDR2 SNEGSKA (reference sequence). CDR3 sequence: CSASPLDRTADTQYF. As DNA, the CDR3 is TGCAGTGCTAGTCCCCTGGACAGGACTGCAGATACGCAGTATTTT.

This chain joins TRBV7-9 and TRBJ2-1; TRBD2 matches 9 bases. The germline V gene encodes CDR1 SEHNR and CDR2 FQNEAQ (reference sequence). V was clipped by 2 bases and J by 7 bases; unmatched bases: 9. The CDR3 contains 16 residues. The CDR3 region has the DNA TGTGCCAGCAGCTTAATAGCGGGAGTACTCGGAAATGAGCAGTTCTTC. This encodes CASSLIAGVLGNEQFF.

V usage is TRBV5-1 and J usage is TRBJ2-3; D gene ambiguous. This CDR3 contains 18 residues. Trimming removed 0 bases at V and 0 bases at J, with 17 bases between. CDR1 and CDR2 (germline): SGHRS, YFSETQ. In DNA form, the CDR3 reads TGCGCCAGCAGCTTGGCCGGCACGATCCCATCTAGCACAGATACGCAGTATTTT. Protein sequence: CASSLAGTIPSSTDTQYF.

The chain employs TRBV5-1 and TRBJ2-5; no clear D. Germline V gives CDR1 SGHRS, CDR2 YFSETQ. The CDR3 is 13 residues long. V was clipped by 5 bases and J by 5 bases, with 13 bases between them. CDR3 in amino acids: CASSWATGETQYF. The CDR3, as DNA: TGCGCCAGCAGTTGGGCCACTGGGGAGACCCAGTACTTC.

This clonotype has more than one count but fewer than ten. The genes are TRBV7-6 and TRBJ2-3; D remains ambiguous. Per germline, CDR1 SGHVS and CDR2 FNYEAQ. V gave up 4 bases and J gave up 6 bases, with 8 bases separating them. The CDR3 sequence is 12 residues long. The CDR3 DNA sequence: TGTGCCAGCAGCTCTATATCCGATACGCAGTATTTT. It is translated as CASSSISDTQYF.

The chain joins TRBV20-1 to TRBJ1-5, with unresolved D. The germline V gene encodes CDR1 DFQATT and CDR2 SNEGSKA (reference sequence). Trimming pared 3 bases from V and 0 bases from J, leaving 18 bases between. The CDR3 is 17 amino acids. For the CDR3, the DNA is TGCAGTGCTAGTCCGGGTCAGGACGTCTATAGCAATCAGCCCCAGCATTTT. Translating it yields CSASPGQDVYSNQPQHF.

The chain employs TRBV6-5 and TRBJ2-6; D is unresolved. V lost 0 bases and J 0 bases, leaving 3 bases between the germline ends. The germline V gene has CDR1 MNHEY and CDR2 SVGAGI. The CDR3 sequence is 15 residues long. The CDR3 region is CASSYSNSGANVLTF. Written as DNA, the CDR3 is TGTGCCAGCAGTTACTCGAACTCTGGGGCCAACGTCCTGACTTTC.

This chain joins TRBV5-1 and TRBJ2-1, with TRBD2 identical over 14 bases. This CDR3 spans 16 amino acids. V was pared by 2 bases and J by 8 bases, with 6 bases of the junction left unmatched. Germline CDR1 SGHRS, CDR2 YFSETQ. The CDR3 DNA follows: TGCGCCAGCAGCTTCCGGGGGACTAGCGGGAGTGATGAGCAGTTCTTC. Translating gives CASSFRGTSGSDEQFF. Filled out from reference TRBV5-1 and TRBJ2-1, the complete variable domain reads KAGVTQTPRYLIKTRGQQVTLSCSPISGHRSVSWYQQTPGQGLQFLFEYFSETQRNKGNFPGRFSGRQFSNSRSEMNVSTLELGDSALYLCASSFRGTSGSDEQFFGPGTRLTVL.

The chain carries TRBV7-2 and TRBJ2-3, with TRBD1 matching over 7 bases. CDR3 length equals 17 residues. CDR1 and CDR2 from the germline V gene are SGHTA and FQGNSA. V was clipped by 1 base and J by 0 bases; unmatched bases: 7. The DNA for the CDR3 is TGTGCCAGCAGCTTAGTTGGACAGGCCTCCAGCACAGATACGCAGTATTTT. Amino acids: CASSLVGQASSTDTQYF.

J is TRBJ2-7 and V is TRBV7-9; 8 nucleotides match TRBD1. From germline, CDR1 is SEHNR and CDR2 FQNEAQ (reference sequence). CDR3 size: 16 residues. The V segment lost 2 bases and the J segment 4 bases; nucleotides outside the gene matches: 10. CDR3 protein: CASSLSGTGGNYEQYF. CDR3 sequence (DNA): TGTGCCAGCAGCTTATCCGGGACAGGAGGAAATTACGAGCAGTACTTC.

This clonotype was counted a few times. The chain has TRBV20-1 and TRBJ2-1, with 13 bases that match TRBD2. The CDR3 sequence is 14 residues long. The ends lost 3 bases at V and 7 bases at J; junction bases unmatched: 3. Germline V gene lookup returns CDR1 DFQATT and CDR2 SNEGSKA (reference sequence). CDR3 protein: CSARTSGRRNEQFF. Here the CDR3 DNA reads TGCAGTGCTAGGACTAGCGGGAGGAGGAATGAGCAGTTCTTC.

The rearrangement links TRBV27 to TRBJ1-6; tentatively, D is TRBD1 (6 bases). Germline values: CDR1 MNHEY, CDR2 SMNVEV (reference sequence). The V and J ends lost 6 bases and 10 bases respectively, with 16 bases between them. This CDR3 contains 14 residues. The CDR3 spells CASSVQGSRSPLHF. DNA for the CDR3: TGTGCCAGCAGCGTACAGGGTAGTCGGTCACCCCTCCACTTT.

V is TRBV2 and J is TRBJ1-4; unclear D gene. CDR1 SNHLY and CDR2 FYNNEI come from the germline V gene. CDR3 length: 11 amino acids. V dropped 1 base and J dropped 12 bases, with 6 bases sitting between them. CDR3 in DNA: TGTGCCAGCAGTGAAGGCCCCCAACTGTTTTTT. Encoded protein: CASSEGPQLFF.

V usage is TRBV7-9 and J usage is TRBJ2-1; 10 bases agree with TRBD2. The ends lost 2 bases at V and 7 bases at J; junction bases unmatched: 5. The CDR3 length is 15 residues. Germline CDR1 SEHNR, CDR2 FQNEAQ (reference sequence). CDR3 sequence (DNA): TGTGCCAGCAGCTTATATAGCGGGAGGTTGAATGAGCAGTTCTTC. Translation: CASSLYSGRLNEQFF.

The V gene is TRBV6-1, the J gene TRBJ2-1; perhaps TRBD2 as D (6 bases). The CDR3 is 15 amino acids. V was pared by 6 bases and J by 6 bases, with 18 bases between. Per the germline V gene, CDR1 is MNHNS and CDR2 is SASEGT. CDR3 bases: TGTGCCAGCAGCCTGTCGGGAGCTGACTTCAATGAGCAGTTCTTC. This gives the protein CASSLSGADFNEQFF.